This section outlines one T cell receptor beta chain sequence together with its context. The protocol was immunoSEQ multiplex PCR, while the TCRdb copy is restricted to in-frame clones and leaves out a portion. This sample carries about 350,000 clones, about 90% of them seen once, and the ten largest clones take 3% to 5%. This entry belongs to a study of Ad26.COV2.S vaccination and SARS-CoV-2 variants. Germline V gene sequence: CDR1 LNHNV, CDR2 YYDKDF (reference sequence). The CDR3 length is 13 residues. V lost 0 bases, J lost 13 bases, and 14 bases lay in between. V usage is TRBV15 and J usage is TRBJ2-3, with D unresolved. The sequencing used peripheral blood, collected after recovery from COVID-19. The sequence was collected from a human donor who had recovered from COVID-19. The CDR3 protein is CATSRDRSPAEYF. As DNA, the CDR3 is TGTGCCACCAGCAGAGATAGGTCCCCCGCGGAGTATTTT.